This is a list of T cell receptor beta chains from one sample in a study of blood T cell repertoires in COVID-19. TCRdb keeps only in-frame clones here, not all; method: immunoSEQ multiplex PCR. The table records approximately 50,000 clones, approximately 87% of them present only once. The sample was peripheral blood. These receptors were collected from a human donor in a cohort sampled during active COVID-19. The CDR3 runs from the conserved cysteine through the conserved F or W. A D gene is named only where the DNA matches it firmly. Clone size, where shown, is once, few, many, or a class for clones that have expanded.

cdr3_nt	cdr3_aa	d_call	v_call	clone_size	j_call
TGTGCCAGCAGCACCCGTACAAGCTCCTACGAGCAGTACTTC	CASSTRTSSYEQYF	.	TRBV21-1	.	TRBJ2-7
TGTGCCAGCAGTACTGGACAGGGAGCCCTTTACGAGCAGTACTTC	CASSTGQGALYEQYF	TRBD1	TRBV27	.	TRBJ2-7
TGTGCCAGTGAGGGGGTGGATGGGACTGAAGCTTTCTTT	CASEGVDGTEAFF	.	TRBV7-9	once	TRBJ1-1
TGTGCCAGCAGTCTGTGGAGGGAAAAACTGTTTTTT	CASSLWREKLFF	.	TRBV6-2/TRBV6-3	.	TRBJ1-4
TGTGCCAGCAGCGTAGCCCCACAGACACGCTACGAGCAGTACTTC	CASSVAPQTRYEQYF	.	TRBV9	.	TRBJ2-7
TGTGCCAGCAGCTTAGTCAGGGAGGGAGCTTTCTTT	CASSLVREGAFF	.	TRBV7-2	once	TRBJ1-1
TGTGCCAGCAGCCGAAGGGACAGGGGAAGGGAGACCCAGTACTTC	CASSRRDRGRETQYF	TRBD1	TRBV7-9	.	TRBJ2-5
TGTGCCATCTCCGGGACAGCCTACAATCAGCCCCAGCATTTT	CAISGTAYNQPQHF	TRBD1	TRBV19	.	TRBJ1-5
TGTGCCAGCAGTTACTCGATGTTGCGCACTGAAGCTTTCTTT	CASSYSMLRTEAFF	.	TRBV6-2/TRBV6-3	few	TRBJ1-1
TGTGCCAGCAGCCCTGGACAGGGAATGAACACCGGGGAGCTGTTTTTT	CASSPGQGMNTGELFF	TRBD1	TRBV7-9	.	TRBJ2-2
TGTGCCAGCAGTTATCGGTTGCAGGAGGATGGCTACACCTTC	CASSYRLQEDGYTF	.	TRBV6-2/TRBV6-3	.	TRBJ1-2
TGTGCCACCAACACCGAGGACAGGGCCTCCTATACCTACGAGCAGTACTTC	CATNTEDRASYTYEQYF	TRBD1	TRBV10-3	.	TRBJ2-7
TGTGCCAGCAGCTTGGAACAGGCCCGTGGCTATGGCTACACCTTC	CASSLEQARGYGYTF	.	TRBV5-8	.	TRBJ1-2
TGTGCCAGCAGCTTGGCTGTGTCTGGGGCCAACGTCCTGACTTTC	CASSLAVSGANVLTF	.	TRBV5-5	.	TRBJ2-6
TGTGCCAGCAGTGAAGGCAGGGAAATTTCACCCCTCCACTTT	CASSEGREISPLHF	.	TRBV6-1	.	TRBJ1-6
TGCGCCAGCAGCCCCGGACAGATAGACACACCCCTCCACTTT	CASSPGQIDTPLHF	.	TRBV5-1	.	TRBJ1-6
TGTGCCAGCAGCCATGCAACGGGAAGTGCCCAAGAGACCCAGTACTTC	CASSHATGSAQETQYF	.	TRBV5-8	.	TRBJ2-5
TGTGCCTGGAGTTCGCTACTTCTTAGTTCATCCTACGAGCAGTACTTC	CAWSSLLLSSSYEQYF	.	TRBV30	.	TRBJ2-7
TGTGCCAGCAGTTTAAAAGGGGATCAGCCCCAGCATTTT	CASSLKGDQPQHF	.	TRBV12-3/TRBV12-4	.	TRBJ1-5
TGTGCCAGCAGTGAAGCCGGTTTCAGCAATCAGCCCCAGCATTTT	CASSEAGFSNQPQHF	.	TRBV2	.	TRBJ1-5
TGTGCCAGCAGCCAACGGACACAGCGCGTGTCCTACAATGAGCAGTTCTTC	CASSQRTQRVSYNEQFF	.	TRBV7-2	.	TRBJ2-1
TGTGCCAGTAGTATGTACGCCGAGGGTGCCGAGCAGTACTTC	CASSMYAEGAEQYF	.	TRBV19	.	TRBJ2-7
TGCGCCAGCAGCCTAGGGGCTAGCGGGGGCTACGAGCAGTACTTC	CASSLGASGGYEQYF	TRBD2	TRBV4-3	.	TRBJ2-7
TGTGCCAGCAGTCCCACAGGGAGGGTTTATGAAAAACTGTTTTTT	CASSPTGRVYEKLFF	.	TRBV6-6	.	TRBJ1-4